This is a list of T cell receptor beta chains from one sample in a study of early T cells in non-severe SARS-CoV-2 infection. TCRdb redid the calling of the 5' RACE reads with MiXCR, one entry per CDR3 protein. The sample carries approximately 35,000 distinct CDR3 sequences, more than 6% recorded once. Specimen: whole blood. Receptors were obtained from an adult who was a healthcare worker with PCR-confirmed SARS-CoV-2 infection or an uninfected control (not recorded which). Each CDR3 is given with its conserved first and last residue. Each record gives: CDR3 DNA, CDR3 protein, D gene, clone size, J gene, V gene. The D gene is left open where the match is weak. A row's size may be missing; if present it is once, few, many or a size class.

TGTGCCAGCAGCTTAGATAGCGGGAGCTCCTACAATGAGCAGTTCTTC | CASSLDSGSSYNEQFF | TRBD2 | few | TRBJ2-1 | TRBV11-2
TGTGCCTGGAGTGGCCGGACAGGGCGTGAAAAACTGTTTTTT | CAWSGRTGREKLFF | TRBD1 | few | TRBJ1-4 | TRBV30
TGTGCCAGCAGCGCCCTAGACTCCGGGGAGCTGTTTTTT | CASSALDSGELFF | . | many | TRBJ2-2 | TRBV5-4
TGTGCCAGCAGCCGTATAGCGGGAAACACCGGGGAGCTGTTTTTT | CASSRIAGNTGELFF | TRBD2 | . | TRBJ2-2 | TRBV12-3/TRBV12-4
TGTGCCAGCAGTTGGGATCGGACAAGCCAGTTCTTC | CASSWDRTSQFF | . | many | TRBJ2-1 | TRBV6-2/TRBV6-3
TGCAGTGCTAGAGTACGCACCTACGAGCAGTACTTC | CSARVRTYEQYF | . | . | TRBJ2-7 | TRBV20-1
TGTGCCAGCTCCATGACTAGCGCGGCAGATACGCAGTATTTT | CASSMTSAADTQYF | TRBD2 | many | TRBJ2-3 | TRBV6-5
TGCGCCAGCAGCCAAGACCAACCTGAGCAGTTCTTC | CASSQDQPEQFF | . | many | TRBJ2-1 | TRBV4-1
TGCGCCAGCAGTGAGTCGAAGGGCTCGGTAGCTTTCTTT | CASSESKGSVAFF | . | many | TRBJ1-1 | TRBV10-1
TGTGCCAGCAGCTTTAGACTGGGTACCAATGAGCAGTTCTTC | CASSFRLGTNEQFF | . | many | TRBJ2-1 | TRBV7-2
TGTGCCAGCAGCCGTCAGGGTGCCGCAAATGAAAAACTGTTTTTT | CASSRQGAANEKLFF | . | . | TRBJ1-4 | TRBV11-2
TGTGCCACCAGTGAAGATACAGGGGGCACTTACAATGAGCAGTTCTTC | CATSEDTGGTYNEQFF | TRBD1 | many | TRBJ2-1 | TRBV24-1
TGTGCCAGCAGCTTAATTAGGGCCGCGGATAATTCACCCCTCCACTTT | CASSLIRAADNSPLHF | . | few | TRBJ1-6 | TRBV5-8
TGCAGTGCTCCAGGAGCGGCCGCCTCCTACGAGCAGTACTTC | CSAPGAAASYEQYF | . | few | TRBJ2-7 | TRBV20-1
TGCAGTGCTATCCCTGTTAGCGGGAGCATTACAGATACGCAGTATTTT | CSAIPVSGSITDTQYF | TRBD2 | . | TRBJ2-3 | TRBV20-1
TGTGCCTGGAGTGTACGGGGGGACTACAATGAGCAGTTCTTC | CAWSVRGDYNEQFF | TRBD2 | many | TRBJ2-1 | TRBV30
TGTGCCAGCAGCGTCGGGACGTCGGACAATGAGCAGTTCTTC | CASSVGTSDNEQFF | . | few | TRBJ2-1 | TRBV9
TGTGCCAGCAGTTTAGCCAGCGGGGGCACCGGGGAGCTGTTTTTT | CASSLASGGTGELFF | TRBD2 | few | TRBJ2-2 | TRBV28
TGTGCCAGCAGCGTGGGGGCCCCGGGACAAGGAGGTTCTAATGAAAAACTGTTTTTT | CASSVGAPGQGGSNEKLFF | . | many | TRBJ1-4 | TRBV9
TGCAGCCCCCTGAGGGCAGGGAATACTGAAGCTTTCTTT | CSPLRAGNTEAFF | . | few | TRBJ1-1 | TRBV29-1
TGTGCCAGCAGCCACGACAGCCGCACCCTCCACTTT | CASSHDSRTLHF | . | few | TRBJ1-6 | TRBV7-9
TGTGCCAGCAGAACACTCGGGGACAGGTTTGAGCGGGAGAGGACCTACGAGCAGTACTTC | CASRTLGDRFERERTYEQYF | . | many | TRBJ2-7 | TRBV5-6
TGCGGAATCGGCAGGACAGAAAATCAGCCCCAGCATTTT | CGIGRTENQPQHF | . | many | TRBJ1-5 | TRBV10-3
TGTGCCACCAGTGACACGCCGACTAGCGGGAGTTTTGGTGAGCAGTTCTTC | CATSDTPTSGSFGEQFF | TRBD2 | many | TRBJ2-1 | TRBV24-1
TGTGCCAGCAGTACATCGGGTTTCATAGGGGAAAAACTGTTTTTT | CASSTSGFIGEKLFF | . | many | TRBJ1-4 | TRBV6-6
TGCAGTGCTAGTGCTCAGGGACGGACAGATACGCAGTATTTT | CSASAQGRTDTQYF | . | few | TRBJ2-3 | TRBV20-1
TGTGCCAGCTCACCAGGAGGGGGACAGGCCGAGCAGTACTTC | CASSPGGGQAEQYF | TRBD1 | few | TRBJ2-7 | TRBV18
TGCAGCGTTGAACTACTCCGAAACACCATATATTTT | CSVELLRNTIYF | . | many | TRBJ1-3 | TRBV29-1
TGTGCCAGCAGCTGGACCAACACCGGGGAGCTGTTTTTT | CASSWTNTGELFF | . | many | TRBJ2-2 | TRBV11-2
TGCGCCAGCAGCTCCTGGACAGGGTCGGGGAACACTGAAGCTTTCTTT | CASSSWTGSGNTEAFF | TRBD1 | many | TRBJ1-1 | TRBV5-1
TGCGCCAGCAGTCAACCCGCCGGGGCAGCTAAAGCCTACGAGCAGTACTTC | CASSQPAGAAKAYEQYF | . | . | TRBJ2-7 | TRBV23-1
TGCAGTGCTACAGGGTTGATTCAGCCCCAGCATTTT | CSATGLIQPQHF | . | many | TRBJ1-5 | TRBV20-1
TGTGCCAGCAGTTCCTGGACTAGCGGGATGGACGGTGAGCAGTTCTTC | CASSSWTSGMDGEQFF | TRBD2 | . | TRBJ2-1 | TRBV6-2/TRBV6-3